This TCR beta chain originates from a study of spatial heterogeneity in lung cancer. The wider study: When follow-up PBMC samples existed, they were sequenced (at a median of about 2 years after resection). On average, each unique TCR and UMI combination appeared more than ten times in raw reads. Findings and limits, study-wide: There were more appearances of ubiquitous expanded tumor TCRs in blood at resection than at follow-up.

This CDR3 spans 15 amino acids. V dropped 5 bases and J dropped 5; count of bases not matched to a gene: 10. Germline V gene data show CDR1 as MDHEN and CDR2 as SYDVKM. This clonotype is medium-sized within its sample. Antigen: not known. The time point was: blood at routine non-recurrence follow-up after resection. The study sequenced unsorted whole RNA from tumor, nontumor lung or frozen PBMC. TCRdb ran MiXCR on the 5' RACE reads and lists one entry per CDR3 protein. The table records roughly 24,000 distinct CDR3 sequences, 9.7% of them present only once. Sequences were derived from PBMCs, sampled at follow-up. V usage is TRBV28 and J usage is TRBJ2-3; 7 bases map to TRBD1. The sequence was obtained from a male donor with early-stage non-small cell lung cancer. CDR3 region: CASSTTKGAVDTQYF. The CDR3 DNA sequence: TGTGCCAGCAGTACAACGAAGGGGGCTGTAGATACGCAGTATTTT.